The 20 T cell receptor beta chains below all came from one sample that was sequenced in a study of blood T cell repertoires in COVID-19. Only in-frame clones appear in the TCRdb table, and some are missing; sequencing was by immunoSEQ multiplex PCR. The data contain 90,000 to 130,000 clones, 70% to 90% of them singletons. Sequencing was done on a sample of peripheral blood. These TCRs come from a human donor in a cohort sampled during active COVID-19.

This clone was recorded only once. The V call is TRBV18, the J call TRBJ2-3; 9 bases line up with TRBD1. The CDR3 is 16 amino acids. Looked up from germline, CDR1 is KGHSH and CDR2 is LQKENI. V dropped 5 bases and J dropped 4; count of bases not matched to a gene: 10. The CDR3 nucleotides read TGTGCCAGCTCAATCGCGGGACAGGGTAACGCAGATACGCAGTATTTT. Protein sequence: CASSIAGQGNADTQYF.

This clone was detected only once. The genes are TRBV11-2 and TRBJ1-1, with 8 bases matching TRBD1. Germline values: CDR1 SGHAT, CDR2 FQNNGV. V lost 5 bases to trimming and J lost 3 bases; unmatched junction nucleotides: 8. The CDR3 runs to 15 residues. Here the CDR3 DNA reads TGTGCCAGCAGCGCTCCGGGACAGGCCCACACTGAAGCTTTCTTT. It codes for CASSAPGQAHTEAFF.

The chain employs TRBV4-3 and TRBJ1-2; 7 bases match TRBD1. The CDR3 spans 17 residues. With V trimmed by 1 base and J by 1 base, 9 bases remained unmatched. Germline CDR1 reads LGHNA; CDR2 reads YSLEER. The CDR3 coding sequence is TGCGCCAGCAGCCAAGTGGCCGGAGGGACAGTTAACTATGGCTACACCTTC. This translates into CASSQVAGGTVNYGYTF.

The chain links TRBV3-1 (or the pseudogene TRBV3-2) to TRBJ2-2, with D perhaps matching TRBD1 (5 bases). CDR1 LGHDT and CDR2 YNNKEL come from the germline V gene (reference sequence). The CDR3 loop spans 13 amino acids. V lost 4 bases to trimming and J lost 6 bases, with 9 bases between them. As DNA, the CDR3 is TGTGCCAGCAGCCCCGTGACAGCCGGGGAGCTGTTTTTT. As protein: CASSPVTAGELFF.

The chain employs TRBV6-6 and TRBJ1-6; D is possibly TRBD1 (6 bases). V dropped 2 bases and J dropped 8 bases, with 10 bases sitting between them. The V gene's germline CDR1 is MNHNY and CDR2 SVGAGI (reference sequence). The length of the CDR3 is 14 residues. The CDR3 loop is CASSYRTEDSPLHF. CDR3 bases: TGTGCCAGCAGTTACCGGACAGAGGATTCACCCCTCCACTTT.

The chain carries TRBV27 and TRBJ2-1; tentatively, D is TRBD2 (5 bases). Deletions cut 6 bases from V and 8 bases from J, with 23 bases between. This CDR3 region has 16 residues. Germline-derived CDR1 and CDR2 are MNHEY and SMNVEV (reference sequence). CDR3 DNA sequence: TGTGCCAGCAGCTCCCCGGGGTTTGCGGGTTTTCATGAGCAGTTCTTC. Translation: CASSSPGFAGFHEQFF.

The V gene is TRBV27, the J gene TRBJ1-2; the D gene is possibly TRBD1 (5 bases). V lost 8 bases to trimming and J lost 8 bases, with 18 bases between them. Germline V CDR1 and CDR2: MNHEY, SMNVEV (reference sequence). The CDR3 has 13 amino acids. CDR3 sequence reads: CASAKRGFDGYTF. The CDR3 nucleotides read TGTGCCAGCGCAAAACGGGGGTTCGACGGCTACACCTTC.

This rearrangement joins TRBV28 to TRBJ2-2; 9 bases fit TRBD1. Per the germline V gene, CDR1 is MDHEN and CDR2 is SYDVKM. V shed 2 bases and J 3 bases; nucleotides not matched to a gene: 1. The CDR3 totals 15 residues. The CDR3 DNA reads as TGTGCCAGCAGTTTAGGACAGGGGTACACCGGGGAGCTGTTTTTT. Its protein is CASSLGQGYTGELFF.

V usage is TRBV24-1 and J usage is TRBJ2-2; weak D call: TRBD2 (6 bases). CDR1 is KGHDR, CDR2 SFDVKD, per germline. The CDR3 consists of 16 residues. V was pared by 7 bases and J by 0 bases, with 14 bases between. CDR3 region: CATRGTSSANTGELFF. CDR3 DNA: TGTGCCACCAGGGGGACCTCTAGCGCGAACACCGGGGAGCTGTTTTTT.

The rearrangement links TRBV24-1 to TRBJ2-2; 10 bases line up with TRBD1. Germline V gives CDR1 KGHDR, CDR2 SFDVKD. Unmatched junction bases numbered 5, after V lost 1 base and J lost 4 bases. The CDR3 sequence is 17 residues long. This CDR3 reads CATSDLRTGGLTGELFF. In DNA form, the CDR3 reads TGTGCCACCAGTGATTTACGGACAGGGGGACTCACCGGGGAGCTGTTTTTT.

The chain recombines TRBV7-3 with TRBJ2-1; TRBD2 is a possible D gene (5 bases). Looked up from germline, CDR1 is SGHTA and CDR2 is FQGTGA. V dropped 1 base and J dropped 8 bases, with 9 bases sitting between them. The CDR3 loop spans 13 amino acids. The CDR3 spells CASSLSMRDEQFF. The CDR3 DNA sequence: TGTGCCAGCAGCTTAAGTATGAGGGATGAGCAGTTCTTC.

This chain links TRBV7-3 with TRBJ1-2; 7 nucleotides align to TRBD1. The length of the CDR3 is 13 residues. Germline V lookup: CDR1 SGHTA, CDR2 FQGTGA. V lost 4 bases, J lost 8 bases, and 7 bases stayed unmatched. The CDR3 DNA reads as TGTGCCAGCAGCTCTGGACAGGACCGCGGCTACACCTTC. This sequence encodes CASSSGQDRGYTF.

The V gene is TRBV29-1, the J gene TRBJ2-7; 9 positions match TRBD1. CDR3 length: 12 amino acids. The V gene's germline CDR1 is SQVTM and CDR2 ANQGSEA. V lost 6 bases, J lost 4 bases, and 4 bases stayed unmatched. DNA of the CDR3: TGCAGCGTCCCGGGACAGGGTTACGAGCAGTACTTC. The encoded protein is CSVPGQGYEQYF.

This clone was seen more than once but under ten times. The chain links TRBV28 to TRBJ2-1; 9 positions match TRBD2. Germline CDR1 reads MDHEN; CDR2 reads SYDVKM. The CDR3 runs to 12 residues. V trimming: 3 bases; J trimming: 15 bases; junction bases outside the gene matches: 6. The CDR3 coding sequence is TGTGCCAGCAGTTTGGTAGCGGGAGTTCGGTTCTTC. Translated: CASSLVAGVRFF.

The V gene is TRBV7-8, the J gene TRBJ1-6, with TRBD1 matching over 7 bases. Germline CDR1 and CDR2: SGHVS and FQNEAQ. This CDR3 comprises 14 residues. The V and J ends lost 8 bases and 8 bases, in that order; junction bases with no gene match: 9. CDR3 nucleotides: TGTGCCAGCGGAGACAGGGTGAAGGATTCACCCCTCCACTTT. Encoded protein: CASGDRVKDSPLHF. Variable domain in full (rest from reference TRBV7-8 and TRBJ1-6): GAGVSQSPRYKVAKRGQDVALRCDPISGHVSLFWYQQALGQGPEFLTYFQNEAQLDKSGLPSDRFFAERPEGSVSTLKIQRTQQEDSAVYLCASGDRVKDSPLHFGNGTRLTVT.

CDR3: CASSLRQGNQPQHF. The CDR3 DNA sequence: TGTGCCAGCAGCCTTCGACAGGGCAATCAGCCCCAGCATTTT. V gene TRBV7-2 combines with J gene TRBJ1-5; possible D gene TRBD1, 6 bases. CDR1 and CDR2 (germline): SGHTA, FQGNSA. The CDR3 extends over 14 amino acids. The ends were cut back, 5 bases at V and 2 bases at J, with 10 bases in the middle.

The chain links TRBV7-3 to TRBJ2-7; a possible D gene is TRBD1 (6 bases). Per germline, CDR1 SGHTA and CDR2 FQGTGA. The CDR3 spans 14 residues. V gave up 6 bases and J gave up 8 bases, with 20 bases separating them. The CDR3 spells CASSSDPTGLKQYF. The CDR3 region has the DNA TGTGCCAGCAGTTCCGATCCGACAGGCCTCAAGCAGTACTTC.

The V call is TRBV2, the J call TRBJ2-2; TRBD2 matches at 12 bases. The trim removed 0 bases at V and 7 bases at J, leaving 6 bases unmatched. CDR1 is SNHLY, CDR2 FYNNEI, per germline. This CDR3 has 17 residues. The CDR3 reads CASSEALRLAGVGELFF. The CDR3 DNA sequence: TGTGCCAGCAGTGAAGCGCTTCGACTAGCGGGAGTCGGGGAGCTGTTTTTT.

The chain couples TRBV9 to TRBJ1-4; D is unclear. The CDR3 loop spans 15 amino acids. In germline, CDR1 is SGDLS, CDR2 YYNGEE. The germline V and J ends were trimmed by 4 bases and 5 bases, with 15 bases remaining between them. CDR3 protein: CASSFREGRNEKLFF. CDR3 bases: TGTGCCAGCAGCTTCCGGGAGGGTCGGAATGAAAAACTGTTTTTT.

The rearrangement links TRBV30 to TRBJ2-7; TRBD2 matches at 14 bases. The germline gives CDR1 GTSNPN, CDR2 SVGIG (reference sequence). V lost 8 bases and J lost 6; bases outside the gene matches: 6. This CDR3 has 13 residues. CDR3 sequence: CAAGTSGGSEQYF. The CDR3 DNA is TGTGCCGCAGGGACTAGCGGGGGAAGCGAGCAGTACTTC.